Listed here are 7 T cell receptor beta chains from one sample, sequenced in a study of Graves' ophthalmopathy and Graves' hyperthyroidism. Using RNA transcripts, the TCR beta CDR3 regions were amplified. An opening RT-PCR round employed HTBI primers and preceded a second-round multiplex PCR. TCRdb reanalysed the multiplex PCR reads using MiXCR and keeps one entry per CDR3 protein. This sample carries some 350,000 distinct CDR3 sequences, about 18% of them seen once, and the ten largest clones take roughly 2.4%. The sequencing sample was made of peripheral blood. These receptors were obtained from an adult woman with stable Graves' hyperthyroidism.

This clonotype was seen ten or more times. The CDR3 region has the DNA TGTGCCAGCAGCCAAGGATGGGCACAAGAGACCCAGTACTTC. Residues: CASSQGWAQETQYF. The V gene is TRBV3-1, the J gene TRBJ2-5; D is unresolved. V lost 1 base, J lost 2 bases, and 8 bases lay in between. The CDR3 has 14 residues. Germline-derived CDR1 and CDR2 are LGHDT and YNNKEL (reference sequence).

The V and J genes are TRBV12-3 or TRBV12-4 and TRBJ2-7, with D possibly being TRBD2 (6 bases). Trimming left V 1 base short and J 2 bases short, with 12 bases between. The CDR3 contains 15 residues. Written as DNA, the CDR3 is TGTGCCAGCAGTTTAGTCGGGCGGGGCGCCTACGAGCAGTACTTC. Translated: CASSLVGRGAYEQYF.

This clonotype was seen many times. The rearrangement joins TRBV7-2 to TRBJ1-3, with D perhaps TRBD1 (5 bases). CDR1 is SGHTA and CDR2 is FQGNSA in the germline V gene. CDR3 size: 17 residues. Deletions cut 0 bases from V and 0 bases from J, with 12 bases between. CDR3 in amino acids: CASSLALQAVSGNTIYF. In DNA form, the CDR3 reads TGTGCCAGCAGCTTAGCGCTACAGGCCGTCTCTGGAAACACCATATATTTT.

This clonotype showed up many times. The DNA of the CDR3 is TGCAGTGCGCGGGACAGCGGACAGAGGGGCTACACCTTC. Its translation is CSARDSGQRGYTF. The J gene is TRBJ1-2, the V gene TRBV20-1, with TRBD1 matching 7 bases. The V gene's germline CDR1 is DFQATT and CDR2 SNEGSKA (reference sequence). The trim removed 6 bases at V and 8 bases at J, leaving 12 bases unmatched. This CDR3 comprises 13 residues.

This clonotype was found many times. The chain carries TRBV6-1 and TRBJ1-1; 9 positions match TRBD1. J gave up 4 bases and V 6 bases, and 6 bases lay outside the gene matches. The germline CDR1 and CDR2 sequences are MNHNS and SASEGT. The CDR3 runs to 14 residues. CDR3 in DNA: TGTGCCAGCAGGGAGGGACAGGGAGGCACTGAAGCTTTCTTT. Translated, it gives CASREGQGGTEAFF.

The CDR3 here is CASSYLWQETQYF. Here the CDR3 DNA reads TGTGCCAGCAGTTACTTATGGCAAGAGACCCAGTACTTC. The V gene is TRBV6-2 or TRBV6-3, the J gene TRBJ2-5, with D unresolved. Per germline, CDR1 MNHEY and CDR2 SVGEGT. V was clipped by 1 base and J by 2 bases, with 5 bases between them. CDR3 size: 13 residues.

In its sample, this clonotype was seen a few times. The chain couples TRBV5-1 to TRBJ1-2; D unclear. Germline CDR1 and CDR2: SGHRS and YFSETQ. The CDR3 loop spans 12 amino acids. The V gene lost 4 bases and the J gene lost 7 bases, with 11 bases spanning the gap. CDR3 sequence: CASSDLSSGYTF. The CDR3 DNA is TGCGCCAGCAGCGACCTCTCTTCTGGCTACACCTTC.